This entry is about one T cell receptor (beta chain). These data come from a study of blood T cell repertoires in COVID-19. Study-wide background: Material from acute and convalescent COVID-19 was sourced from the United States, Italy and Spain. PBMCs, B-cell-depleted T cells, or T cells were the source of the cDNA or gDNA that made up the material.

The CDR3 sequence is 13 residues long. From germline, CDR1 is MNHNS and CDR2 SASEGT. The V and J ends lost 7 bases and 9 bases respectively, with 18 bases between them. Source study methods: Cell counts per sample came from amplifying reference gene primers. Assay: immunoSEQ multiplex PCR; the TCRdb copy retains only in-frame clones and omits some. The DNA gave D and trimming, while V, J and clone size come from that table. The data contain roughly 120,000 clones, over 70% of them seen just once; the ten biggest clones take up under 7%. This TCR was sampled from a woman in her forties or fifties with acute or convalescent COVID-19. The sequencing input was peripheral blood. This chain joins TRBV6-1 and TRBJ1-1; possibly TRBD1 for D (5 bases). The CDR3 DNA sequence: TGTGCCAGCACAGACCAGGGCACAGTGAAAGCTTTCTTT. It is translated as CASTDQGTVKAFF.